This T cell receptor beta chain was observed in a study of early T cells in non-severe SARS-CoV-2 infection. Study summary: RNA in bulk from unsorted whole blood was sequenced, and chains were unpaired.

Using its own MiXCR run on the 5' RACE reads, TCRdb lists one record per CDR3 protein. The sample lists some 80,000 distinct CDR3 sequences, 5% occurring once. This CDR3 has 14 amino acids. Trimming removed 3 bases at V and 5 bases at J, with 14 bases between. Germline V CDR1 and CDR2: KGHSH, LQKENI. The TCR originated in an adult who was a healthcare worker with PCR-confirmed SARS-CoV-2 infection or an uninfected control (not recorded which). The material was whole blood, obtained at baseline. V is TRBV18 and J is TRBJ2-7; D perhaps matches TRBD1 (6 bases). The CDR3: CASSPRDTRHEQYF. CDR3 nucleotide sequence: TGTGCCAGCTCACCGAGGGACACTCGTCACGAGCAGTACTTC.